These 17 T cell receptor beta chains originate from one sample sequenced in a study of blood T cell repertoires in COVID-19 (TCRdb year 2020). The library came from the immunoSEQ multiplex PCR assay. In its TCRdb copy, this immuneACCESS table keeps in-frame sequences only and misses some clones. Where compared with another copy, unresolved V genes explain less than half of these, and the others have no known cause. Within this sample are 250,000 to 400,000 clones, with about nine tenths of them counted one time only. The ten top clones hold under 3% of the sample. Sequencing input: peripheral blood. The receptors stem from a woman aged 25 to 45 with COVID-19, enrolled during active disease.

V usage is TRBV4-1 and J usage is TRBJ2-1, with 9 bases that match TRBD1. This CDR3 has 16 residues. V lost 3 bases and J lost 6; bases outside the gene matches: 9. CDR1 is MGHRA and CDR2 is YSYEKL in the germline V gene. The CDR3 nucleotides are TGCGCCAGCAGCCACCCCGGGACAGGGAGAGGCAATGAGCAGTTCTTC. Protein: CASSHPGTGRGNEQFF.

This sequence joins TRBV9 and TRBJ1-2; D perhaps matches TRBD1 (6 bases). The CDR3 sequence is 14 residues long. V was clipped by 4 bases and J by 4 bases, with 14 bases between them. In germline, CDR1 is SGDLS, CDR2 YYNGEE. The CDR3 DNA sequence: TGTGCCAGCAGCCCCCGGGGGGCCGTCTATGGCTACACCTTC. Translated, it gives CASSPRGAVYGYTF. The variable domain in full, with the rest retrieved from reference TRBV9 and TRBJ1-2, is DSGVTQTPKHLITATGQRVTLRCSPRSGDLSVYWYQQSLDQGLQFLIQYYNGEERAKGNILERFSAQQFPDLHSELNLSSLELGDSALYFCASSPRGAVYGYTFGSGTRLTVV.

This sequence joins TRBV10-1 and TRBJ2-5, with TRBD2 identical over 9 bases. Looked up from germline, CDR1 is WNHNN and CDR2 is SYGVQD (reference sequence). The CDR3 has 15 residues. Germline trimming cut 3 bases from V and 5 bases from J; bases unmatched to any gene: 7. This chain's CDR3 is CASSDPAGGGETQYF. DNA of the CDR3: TGCGCCAGCAGTGATCCAGCGGGAGGAGGGGAGACCCAGTACTTC.

The genes are TRBV6-4 and TRBJ1-1; no clear D gene. Germline CDR1 MRHNA, CDR2 SNTAGT. This CDR3 is 15 amino acids long. V lost 6 bases, J lost 4 bases, and 18 bases lay in between. The CDR3 spells CASRPDGLIATEAFF. The CDR3 DNA sequence: TGTGCCAGCAGACCAGACGGACTAATTGCCACTGAAGCTTTCTTT.

The rearrangement uses TRBV2 and TRBJ1-5, with a weak D call TRBD1 (5 bases). The CDR3 is 15 amino acids. CDR1 and CDR2 from the germline V gene are SNHLY and FYNNEI. The germline V and J ends were trimmed by 6 bases and 2 bases, with 14 bases remaining between them. CDR3 bases: TGTGCCAGCAGACTGGGGCAGACGGGCAATCAGCCCCAGCATTTT. Its translation: CASRLGQTGNQPQHF.

The chain links TRBV28 to TRBJ1-5; no definite D call. Germline values: CDR1 MDHEN, CDR2 SYDVKM. The CDR3 is made up of 15 amino acids. V was trimmed by 1 base and J by 1 base, leaving 8 bases between them. The CDR3 protein is CASSLSVMSNQPQHF. DNA of the CDR3: TGTGCCAGCAGTTTATCGGTGATGAGCAATCAGCCCCAGCATTTT.

The J gene is TRBJ1-2, the V gene TRBV19; D perhaps matches TRBD1 (6 bases). CDR3 length: 15 amino acids. The V and J ends lost 7 bases and 0 bases respectively, with 15 bases between them. Per germline, CDR1 LNHDA and CDR2 SQIVND (reference sequence). The CDR3 DNA reads TGTGCCAGTAACCCCGGGGACATAACTAACTATGGCTACACCTTC. It translates to CASNPGDITNYGYTF.

The chain joins TRBV30 to TRBJ1-3; D remains unclear. The V gene lost 5 bases and the J gene lost 0 bases, with 11 bases spanning the gap. The CDR3 consists of 14 residues. Looked up from germline, CDR1 is GTSNPN and CDR2 is SVGIG (reference sequence). The CDR3 DNA sequence: TGTGCCTGGTTAGGAGGCCCCTCTGGAAACACCATATATTTT. Translated: CAWLGGPSGNTIYF.

V is TRBV9 and J is TRBJ1-2; 7 bases are shared with TRBD1. The CDR3 extends over 16 amino acids. Germline values: CDR1 SGDLS, CDR2 YYNGEE. J was trimmed by 4 bases and V by 0 bases; bases with no gene match: 9. CDR3 coding DNA: TGTGCCAGCAGCGTAGACCCTCACGGGACAGCCTATGGCTACACCTTC. This encodes CASSVDPHGTAYGYTF.

V and J are TRBV11-2 and TRBJ1-1; the D is unclear. Germline V gene data show CDR1 as SGHAT and CDR2 as FQNNGV. This CDR3 has 15 amino acids. V dropped 0 bases and J dropped 4 bases, with 12 bases sitting between them. The CDR3 sequence: CASSLDRLEGTEAFF. Written as DNA, the CDR3 is TGTGCCAGCAGCTTAGACCGGCTGGAGGGCACTGAAGCTTTCTTT.

The V call is TRBV30, the J call TRBJ2-7; D is possibly TRBD1 (6 bases). The ends were cut back, 2 bases at V and 3 bases at J, with 11 bases in the middle. This CDR3 is built from 13 residues. The V gene's germline CDR1 is GTSNPN and CDR2 SVGIG (reference sequence). The CDR3 DNA sequence: TGTGCCTGGAGTTCAGGACAGCGCTACGAGCAGTACTTC. Translated: CAWSSGQRYEQYF. The variable domain in full, completed from reference TRBV30 and TRBJ2-7, reads SQTIHQWPATLVQPVGSPLSLECTVEGTSNPNLYWYRQAAGRGLQLLFYSVGIGQISSEVPQNLSASRPQDRQFILSSKKLLLSDSGFYLCAWSSGQRYEQYFGPGTRLTVT.

This rearrangement joins TRBV27 to TRBJ2-6; 9 bases agree with TRBD1. V was clipped by 6 bases and J by 1 base; unmatched bases: 13. Germline-derived CDR1 and CDR2 are MNHEY and SMNVEV (reference sequence). The CDR3 is 19 amino acids. The CDR3 protein is CASSPRATGGESGANVLTF. The CDR3 bases are TGTGCCAGCAGCCCAAGGGCGACAGGGGGAGAGTCTGGGGCCAACGTCCTGACTTTC.

The chain combines TRBV7-9 with TRBJ1-1; tentatively, D is TRBD1 (5 bases). Germline CDR1 and CDR2: SEHNR and FQNEAQ (reference sequence). The CDR3 has 13 amino acids. The V end was cut by 8 bases, the J end by 4 bases, with 14 bases between. CDR3 sequence: CASRVGEATEAFF. DNA of the CDR3: TGTGCCAGCCGGGTAGGGGAGGCCACTGAAGCTTTCTTT.

This chain links TRBV9 with TRBJ2-1, with a possible D match to TRBD2 (6 bases). Trimming cost V 0 bases and J 7 bases, with 14 bases left between them. The CDR3 sequence is 15 residues long. Germline loops: CDR1 SGDLS, CDR2 YYNGEE. CDR3 sequence (DNA): TGTGCCAGCAGCGTAGACGGGAGTAGGTTAAATGAGCAGTTCTTC. Its protein product is CASSVDGSRLNEQFF. Full variable domain (rest looked up from reference TRBV9 and TRBJ2-1): DSGVTQTPKHLITATGQRVTLRCSPRSGDLSVYWYQQSLDQGLQFLIQYYNGEERAKGNILERFSAQQFPDLHSELNLSSLELGDSALYFCASSVDGSRLNEQFFGPGTRLTVL.

This chain connects TRBV7-9 to TRBJ2-6, with TRBD1 identical over 7 bases. Trimming at V came to 5 bases and at J to 2 bases, leaving 6 bases not matched to a gene. The CDR3 extends over 16 amino acids. Looked up from germline, CDR1 is SEHNR and CDR2 is FQNEAQ (reference sequence). The CDR3 loop is CASSRQGSAGANVLTF. The CDR3 DNA is TGTGCCAGCAGCCGACAGGGTTCCGCTGGGGCCAACGTCCTGACTTTC.

This chain links TRBV6-2 or TRBV6-3 with TRBJ2-7; 12 positions agree with TRBD2. CDR3 length equals 15 residues. The germline V gene has CDR1 MNHEY and CDR2 SVGEGT. V lost 6 bases to trimming and J lost 4 bases; unmatched junction nucleotides: 7. The CDR3, as DNA: TGTGCCAGCAGCGAATGGACTAGCGGGGCATACGAGCAGTACTTC. Translated, it gives CASSEWTSGAYEQYF.

The rearrangement links TRBV30 to TRBJ1-3, with D hard to call. The V and J ends lost 5 bases and 1 base respectively, with 3 bases between them. The germline gives CDR1 GTSNPN, CDR2 SVGIG (reference sequence). The CDR3 length is 11 residues. For the CDR3, the DNA is TGTGCCTGGGCGTCTGGAAACACCATATATTTT. Its translation: CAWASGNTIYF.